Each of the 9 T cell receptor beta chains below was sequenced from the same sample in a study of T cell responses to AZD1222 COVID-19 vaccine. The table came from immunoSEQ multiplex PCR; TCRdb's copy has only in-frame clones and leaves some out. The table includes some 64,000 clones, around three quarters detected once. This material consisted of peripheral blood, taken on day 0 of AZD1222 vaccination. The source is an adult in good health.

This chain links TRBV6-2 or TRBV6-3 with TRBJ2-1; TRBD1 might be the D (6 bases). Germline V lookup: CDR1 MNHEY, CDR2 SVGEGT. The CDR3 extends over 15 amino acids. The germline V and J ends were trimmed by 4 bases and 7 bases, with 17 bases remaining between them. The CDR3 nucleotides are TGTGCCAGCAGTTCCGTTGGACAGCCCCAAAATGAGCAGTTCTTC. Translated, it gives CASSSVGQPQNEQFF.

The V and J genes are TRBV5-5 and TRBJ1-1; D is possibly TRBD1 (6 bases). Between the trimmed V and J ends, which lost 6 bases and 1 base, there was a span of 13 bases. In germline, CDR1 is SGHKS, CDR2 YYEKEE (reference sequence). This CDR3 region has 14 residues. CDR3: CASTPHRENTEAFF. In DNA, the CDR3 is TGTGCCAGCACCCCGCACAGGGAGAACACTGAAGCTTTCTTT.

This clone was observed a few times. This rearrangement joins TRBV10-1 to TRBJ2-1; 7 bases agree with TRBD1. Trimming at V came to 2 bases and at J to 4 bases, leaving 5 bases not matched to a gene. The germline CDR1 and CDR2 sequences are WNHNN and SYGVQD (reference sequence). There are 15 residues in the CDR3. Here the CDR3 reads CASSETGVGYNEQFF. The CDR3 DNA reads as TGCGCCAGCAGTGAGACAGGGGTAGGGTACAATGAGCAGTTCTTC.

This chain joins TRBV7-9 and TRBJ1-1; D gene uncertain. Germline CDR1 is SEHNR and CDR2 is FQNEAQ (reference sequence). Trimming left V 5 bases short and J 4 bases short, with 11 bases between. This CDR3 spans 13 amino acids. The CDR3 DNA follows: TGTGCCAGCAGCCGAACGGCGGGCACTGAAGCTTTCTTT. As protein: CASSRTAGTEAFF.

This chain links TRBV28 with TRBJ2-5; D not resolved. V lost 10 bases, J lost 2 bases, and 14 bases lay in between. The germline V gene has CDR1 MDHEN and CDR2 SYDVKM. CDR3 length: 13 amino acids. The CDR3 loop reads CAITSTAQETQYF. CDR3 DNA: TGTGCCATCACCTCTACAGCTCAAGAGACCCAGTACTTC.

This chain links TRBV9 with TRBJ2-3; D gene ambiguous. Germline CDR1 and CDR2: SGDLS and YYNGEE. V shed 3 bases and J shed 1 base, with 3 bases lying between them. This CDR3 is built from 12 residues. The CDR3, as DNA: TGTGCCAGCAGCGGCGGCACAGATACGCAGTATTTT. This sequence encodes CASSGGTDTQYF.

V usage is TRBV7-9 and J usage is TRBJ2-4; 9 bases fit TRBD2. The junction had 6 bases not matched to a gene; V was cut back by 5 bases and J by 4 bases. The CDR3 totals 15 residues. Germline V lookup: CDR1 SEHNR, CDR2 FQNEAQ (reference sequence). The CDR3 bases are TGTGCCAGCAGCGAGACTAGCGGACGTAAAAACATTCAGTACTTC. Translation: CASSETSGRKNIQYF.

The CDR3 loop is CASSSPRRGVGTGELFF. CDR3 coding DNA: TGTGCCAGCAGCTCGCCTAGGAGGGGGGTTGGCACCGGGGAGCTGTTTTTT. The chain is built from TRBV7-2 and TRBJ2-2, with D perhaps given as TRBD1 or TRBD2 (6 bases each). Per the germline V gene, CDR1 is SGHTA and CDR2 is FQGNSA. V lost 4 bases to trimming and J lost 4 bases, with 19 bases between them. The CDR3 runs 17 residues.

V gene TRBV2 combines with J gene TRBJ2-7; 9 bases are a match to TRBD1. Germline loops: CDR1 SNHLY, CDR2 FYNNEI. Trimming at V came to 4 bases and at J to 3 bases, leaving 4 bases not matched to a gene. The CDR3 sequence is 14 residues long. The CDR3 loop reads CASSVDRGFYEQYF. The CDR3 DNA is TGTGCCAGCAGTGTGGACAGGGGATTCTACGAGCAGTACTTC.